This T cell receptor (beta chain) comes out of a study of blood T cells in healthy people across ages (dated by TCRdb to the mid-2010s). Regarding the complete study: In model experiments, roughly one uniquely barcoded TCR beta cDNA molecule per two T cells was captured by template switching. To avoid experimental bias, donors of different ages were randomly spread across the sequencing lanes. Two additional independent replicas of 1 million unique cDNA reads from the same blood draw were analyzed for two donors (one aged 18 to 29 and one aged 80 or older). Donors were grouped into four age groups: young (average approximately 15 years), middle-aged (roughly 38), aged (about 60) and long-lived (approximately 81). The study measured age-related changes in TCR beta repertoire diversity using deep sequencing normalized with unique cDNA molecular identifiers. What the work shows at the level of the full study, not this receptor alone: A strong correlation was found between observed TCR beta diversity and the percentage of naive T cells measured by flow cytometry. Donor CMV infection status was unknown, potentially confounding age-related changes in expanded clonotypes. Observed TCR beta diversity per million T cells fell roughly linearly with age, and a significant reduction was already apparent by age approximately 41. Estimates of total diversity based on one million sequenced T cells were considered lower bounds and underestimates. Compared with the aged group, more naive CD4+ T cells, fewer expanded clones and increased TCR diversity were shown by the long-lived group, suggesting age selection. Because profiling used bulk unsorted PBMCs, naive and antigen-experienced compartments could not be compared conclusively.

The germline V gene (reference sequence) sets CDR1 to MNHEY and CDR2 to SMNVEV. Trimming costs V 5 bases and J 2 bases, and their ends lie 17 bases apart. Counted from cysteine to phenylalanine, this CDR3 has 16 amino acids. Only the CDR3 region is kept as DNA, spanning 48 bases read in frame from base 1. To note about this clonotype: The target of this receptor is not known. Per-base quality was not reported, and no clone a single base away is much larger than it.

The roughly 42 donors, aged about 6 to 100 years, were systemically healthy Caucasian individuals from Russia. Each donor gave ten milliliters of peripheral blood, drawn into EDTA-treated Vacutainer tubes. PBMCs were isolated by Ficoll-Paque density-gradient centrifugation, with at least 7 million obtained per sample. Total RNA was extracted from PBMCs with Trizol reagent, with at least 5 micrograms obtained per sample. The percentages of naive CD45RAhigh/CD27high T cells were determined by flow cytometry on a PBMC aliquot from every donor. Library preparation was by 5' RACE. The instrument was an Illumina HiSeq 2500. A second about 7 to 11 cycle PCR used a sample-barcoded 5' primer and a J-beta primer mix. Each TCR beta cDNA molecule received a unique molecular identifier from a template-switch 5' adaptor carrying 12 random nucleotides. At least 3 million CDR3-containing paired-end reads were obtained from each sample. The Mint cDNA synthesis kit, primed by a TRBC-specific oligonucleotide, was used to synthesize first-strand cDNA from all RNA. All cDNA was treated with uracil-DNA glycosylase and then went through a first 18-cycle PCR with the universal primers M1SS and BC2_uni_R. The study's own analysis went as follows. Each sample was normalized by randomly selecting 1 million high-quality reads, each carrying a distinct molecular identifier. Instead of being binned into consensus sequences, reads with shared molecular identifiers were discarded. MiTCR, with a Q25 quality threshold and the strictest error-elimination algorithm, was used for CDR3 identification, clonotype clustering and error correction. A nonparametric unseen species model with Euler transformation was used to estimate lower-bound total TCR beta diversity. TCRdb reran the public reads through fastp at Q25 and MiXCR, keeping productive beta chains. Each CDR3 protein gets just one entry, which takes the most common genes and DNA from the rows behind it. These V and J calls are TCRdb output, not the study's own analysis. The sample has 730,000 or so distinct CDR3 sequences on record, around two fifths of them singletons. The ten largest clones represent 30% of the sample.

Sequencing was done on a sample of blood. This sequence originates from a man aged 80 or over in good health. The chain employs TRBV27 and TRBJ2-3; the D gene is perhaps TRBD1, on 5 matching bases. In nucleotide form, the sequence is TGTGCCAGCAGTCCATGGACAAGGGGTCTCACAGATACGCAGTATTTT. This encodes CASSPWTRGLTDTQYF.